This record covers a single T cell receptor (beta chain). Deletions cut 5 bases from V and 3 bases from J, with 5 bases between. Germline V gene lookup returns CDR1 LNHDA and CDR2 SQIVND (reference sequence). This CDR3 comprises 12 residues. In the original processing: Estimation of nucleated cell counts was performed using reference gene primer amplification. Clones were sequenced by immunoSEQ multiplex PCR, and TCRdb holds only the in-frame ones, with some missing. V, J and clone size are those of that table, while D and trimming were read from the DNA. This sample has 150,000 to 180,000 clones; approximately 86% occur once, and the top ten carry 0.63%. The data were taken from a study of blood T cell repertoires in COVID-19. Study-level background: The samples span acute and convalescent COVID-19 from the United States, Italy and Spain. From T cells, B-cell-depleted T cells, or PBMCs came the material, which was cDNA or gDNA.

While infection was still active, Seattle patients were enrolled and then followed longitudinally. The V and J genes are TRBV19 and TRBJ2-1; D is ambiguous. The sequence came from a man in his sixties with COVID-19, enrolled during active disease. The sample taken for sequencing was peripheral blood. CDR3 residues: CASSYNYNEQFF. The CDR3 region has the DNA TGTGCCAGTAGTTACAACTACAATGAGCAGTTCTTC.